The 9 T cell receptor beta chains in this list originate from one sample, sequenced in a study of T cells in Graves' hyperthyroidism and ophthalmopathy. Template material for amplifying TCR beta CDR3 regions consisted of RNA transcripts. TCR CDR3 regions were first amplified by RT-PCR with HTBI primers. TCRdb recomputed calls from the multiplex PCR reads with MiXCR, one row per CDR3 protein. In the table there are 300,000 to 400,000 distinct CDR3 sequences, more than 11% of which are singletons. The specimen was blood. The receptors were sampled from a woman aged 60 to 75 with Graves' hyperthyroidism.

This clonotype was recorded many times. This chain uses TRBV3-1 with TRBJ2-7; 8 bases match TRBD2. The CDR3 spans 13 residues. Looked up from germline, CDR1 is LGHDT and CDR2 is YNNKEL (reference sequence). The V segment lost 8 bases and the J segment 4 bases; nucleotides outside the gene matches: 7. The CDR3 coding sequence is TGTGCCAGCCGGAGTAGCGGGGTGTACGAGCAGTACTTC. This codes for CASRSSGVYEQYF.

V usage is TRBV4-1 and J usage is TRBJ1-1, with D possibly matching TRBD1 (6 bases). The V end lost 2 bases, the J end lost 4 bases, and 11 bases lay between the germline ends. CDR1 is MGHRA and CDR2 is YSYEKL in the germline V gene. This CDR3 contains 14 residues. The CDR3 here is CASSQQGLSTEAFF. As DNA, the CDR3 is TGCGCCAGCAGCCAACAGGGGCTAAGCACTGAAGCTTTCTTT.

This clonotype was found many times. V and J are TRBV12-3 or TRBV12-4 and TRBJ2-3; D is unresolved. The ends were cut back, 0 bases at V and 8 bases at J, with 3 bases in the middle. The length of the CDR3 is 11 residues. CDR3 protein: CASSLAFTQYF. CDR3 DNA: TGTGCCAGCAGTTTAGCGTTTACGCAGTATTTT.

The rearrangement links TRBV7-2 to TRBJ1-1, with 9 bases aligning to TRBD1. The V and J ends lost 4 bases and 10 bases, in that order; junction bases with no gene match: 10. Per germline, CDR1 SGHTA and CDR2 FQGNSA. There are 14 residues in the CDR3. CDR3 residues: CASSSYRDRVRAFF. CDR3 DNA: TGTGCCAGCAGCTCATACCGGGACAGGGTGCGAGCTTTCTTT.

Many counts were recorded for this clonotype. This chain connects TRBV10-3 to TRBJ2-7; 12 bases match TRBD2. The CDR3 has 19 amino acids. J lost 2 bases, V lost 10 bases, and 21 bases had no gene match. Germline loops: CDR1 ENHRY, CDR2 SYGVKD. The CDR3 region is CATLIPLASGRAGPYEQYF. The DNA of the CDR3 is TGTGCCACCTTAATCCCTCTCGCTAGCGGGAGGGCCGGGCCCTACGAGCAGTACTTC.

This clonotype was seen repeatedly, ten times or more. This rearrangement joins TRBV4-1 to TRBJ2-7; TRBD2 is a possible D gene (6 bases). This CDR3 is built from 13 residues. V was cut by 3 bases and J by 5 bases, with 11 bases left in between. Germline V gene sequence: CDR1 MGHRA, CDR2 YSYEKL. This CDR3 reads CASSHVLADEQYF. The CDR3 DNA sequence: TGCGCCAGCAGCCACGTACTAGCTGACGAGCAGTACTTC.

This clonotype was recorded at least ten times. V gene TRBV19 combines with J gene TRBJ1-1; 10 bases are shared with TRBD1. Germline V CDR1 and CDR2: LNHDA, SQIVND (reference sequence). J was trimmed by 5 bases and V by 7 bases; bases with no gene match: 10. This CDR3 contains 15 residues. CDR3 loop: CASTGGQGSRTEAFF. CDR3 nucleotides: TGTGCCAGTACCGGGGGACAGGGGAGCCGGACTGAAGCTTTCTTT.

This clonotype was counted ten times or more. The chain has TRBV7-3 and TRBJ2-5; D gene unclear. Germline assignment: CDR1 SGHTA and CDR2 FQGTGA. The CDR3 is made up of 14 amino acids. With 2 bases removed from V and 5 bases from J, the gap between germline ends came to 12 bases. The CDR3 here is CASSLSAGRETQYF. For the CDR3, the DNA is TGTGCCAGCAGCTTATCGGCAGGACGGGAGACCCAGTACTTC.

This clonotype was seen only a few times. CDR3 amino acids: CASSLNKGGPYNEQFF. CDR3 DNA sequence: TGCGCCAGCAGCTTGAATAAGGGAGGGCCCTACAATGAGCAGTTCTTC. The chain employs TRBV5-1 and TRBJ2-1, with TRBD2 matching over 7 bases. Germline CDR1 reads SGHRS; CDR2 reads YFSETQ. The CDR3 runs to 16 residues. Trimming removed 1 base from V and 2 bases from J; junction bases left unmatched: 6.